This is a list of T cell receptor beta chains from one sample in a study of cytomegalovirus exposure and HLA in healthy donors. Measured with immunoSEQ multiplex PCR; TCRdb has only the in-frame clones, and not every one. This table holds 150,000 to 200,000 clones, around 88% found once. Sequenced material: PBMCs. These TCRs come from a young woman in good health and CMV-seronegative. The CDR3 runs from the conserved cysteine through the conserved F or W. Fields, in order: J gene, V gene, clone size, D gene, CDR3 DNA, CDR3 protein. A D gene is named only where the DNA matches it firmly. Some rows have no size entry. The others give once, few or many, or a class for an expanded clone.

j_call: TRBJ1-2; v_call: TRBV18; clone_size: .; d_call: .; cdr3_nt: TGTGCCAGCTCACCGCCCTTGATTCGGGGAAGCTATGGCTACACCTTC; cdr3_aa: CASSPPLIRGSYGYTF
j_call: TRBJ2-3; v_call: TRBV5-4; clone_size: .; d_call: .; cdr3_nt: TGTGCCAGCAGCTTGGTCCCCGCAGATACGCAGTATTTT; cdr3_aa: CASSLVPADTQYF
j_call: TRBJ2-5; v_call: TRBV5-4; clone_size: .; d_call: TRBD2; cdr3_nt: TGTGCCAGCAGCTTGGGACTAGCGCTAAATCCCCAAGAGACCCAGTACTTC; cdr3_aa: CASSLGLALNPQETQYF
j_call: TRBJ2-5; v_call: TRBV4-1; clone_size: .; d_call: TRBD2; cdr3_nt: TGCGCCAGCAGCCAGGTGCTAGCGGGAGAAGAGACCCAGTACTTC; cdr3_aa: CASSQVLAGEETQYF
j_call: TRBJ1-3; v_call: TRBV19; clone_size: .; d_call: .; cdr3_nt: TGTGCCAGTAGTTCACAGGGCGGCTCTGGAAACACCATATATTTT; cdr3_aa: CASSSQGGSGNTIYF
j_call: TRBJ1-1; v_call: TRBV6-1; clone_size: .; d_call: .; cdr3_nt: TGTGCCAGCAGTGACCCTCCGAACACTGAAGCTTTCTTT; cdr3_aa: CASSDPPNTEAFF
j_call: TRBJ2-7; v_call: TRBV5-4; clone_size: .; d_call: TRBD2; cdr3_nt: TGTGCCAGCAGCTTGGCTCCTAGCGGATCCTACGAGCAGTACTTC; cdr3_aa: CASSLAPSGSYEQYF
j_call: TRBJ1-5; v_call: TRBV15; clone_size: .; d_call: TRBD1; cdr3_nt: TGTGCCACCACGGACAGGGATGACAATCAGCCCCAGCATTTT; cdr3_aa: CATTDRDDNQPQHF
j_call: TRBJ2-5; v_call: TRBV5-6; clone_size: .; d_call: TRBD1; cdr3_nt: TGTGCCAGCAGCTTGGTGGGACAGGGGGCGCAAGAGACCCAGTACTTC; cdr3_aa: CASSLVGQGAQETQYF
j_call: TRBJ2-1; v_call: TRBV2; clone_size: .; d_call: .; cdr3_nt: TGTGCCAGCCGGAGGACTACCTACAATGAGCAGTTCTTC; cdr3_aa: CASRRTTYNEQFF
j_call: TRBJ2-7; v_call: TRBV13; clone_size: .; d_call: .; cdr3_nt: TGTGCCAGCAGCACCCGGGGAGAGAGCTCCTACGAGCAGTACTTC; cdr3_aa: CASSTRGESSYEQYF
j_call: TRBJ1-2; v_call: TRBV5-6; clone_size: .; d_call: TRBD1; cdr3_nt: TGTGCCAGCAGCTTGAGGCCGGGACAGGTCAATTATGGCTACACCTTC; cdr3_aa: CASSLRPGQVNYGYTF
j_call: TRBJ2-7; v_call: TRBV5-8; clone_size: .; d_call: TRBD1; cdr3_nt: TGTGCCAGCAGCTCGTCCCGGGACAGGTTTGACTACGAGCAGTACTTC; cdr3_aa: CASSSSRDRFDYEQYF
j_call: TRBJ1-6; v_call: TRBV7-9; clone_size: .; d_call: .; cdr3_nt: TGTGCCAGCAGCTTAGATGTAGGACAAGAAAATTCACCCCTCCACTTT; cdr3_aa: CASSLDVGQENSPLHF
j_call: TRBJ2-7; v_call: TRBV7-8; clone_size: .; d_call: TRBD2; cdr3_nt: TGTGCCAGCACCGTTATATTCGGGGGGACGAACTACGAGCAGTACTTC; cdr3_aa: CASTVIFGGTNYEQYF
j_call: TRBJ2-2; v_call: TRBV6-4; clone_size: many; d_call: .; cdr3_nt: TGTGCCAGCAGTGACACGGGGAACGGGGAGCTGTTTTTT; cdr3_aa: CASSDTGNGELFF
j_call: TRBJ2-5; v_call: TRBV7-6; clone_size: .; d_call: .; cdr3_nt: TGTGCCAGCAGCTTAGGGACTGCGGAGACCCAGTACTTC; cdr3_aa: CASSLGTAETQYF
j_call: TRBJ1-3; v_call: TRBV5-1; clone_size: .; d_call: TRBD1; cdr3_nt: TGCGCCAGCAGCCCTGCTCCAGGGGGGAACTCTGGAAACACCATATATTTT; cdr3_aa: CASSPAPGGNSGNTIYF
j_call: TRBJ2-7; v_call: TRBV7-6; clone_size: .; d_call: .; cdr3_nt: TGTGCCAGCAGCGCGCGACAGGCCTACGAGCAGTACTTC; cdr3_aa: CASSARQAYEQYF
j_call: TRBJ2-1; v_call: TRBV7-9; clone_size: .; d_call: .; cdr3_nt: TGTGCCAGCAGCTTAGTACGAGACAATGAGCAGTTCTTC; cdr3_aa: CASSLVRDNEQFF